The 18 T cell receptor beta chains below come from one sample, sequenced in a study of blood T cell repertoires in COVID-19. The data were produced by immunoSEQ multiplex PCR, yet TCRdb's version contains in-frame clones alone and is incomplete. The data show some 190,000 clones, about four fifths seen once. Sequenced: peripheral blood. Source of these receptors: a man aged 55 to 70 with acute or convalescent COVID-19.

J is TRBJ2-6 and V is TRBV9; 8 nucleotides match TRBD2. This CDR3 has 16 amino acids. V was pared by 3 bases and J by 2 bases, with 4 bases of the junction left unmatched. Germline CDR1 SGDLS, CDR2 YYNGEE. CDR3 sequence (DNA): TGTGCCAGCAGCGCGACGGGGGGGCCTGGGGCCAACGTCCTGACTTTC. Residues: CASSATGGPGANVLTF. Full variable domain (rest looked up from reference TRBV9 and TRBJ2-6): DSGVTQTPKHLITATGQRVTLRCSPRSGDLSVYWYQQSLDQGLQFLIQYYNGEERAKGNILERFSAQQFPDLHSELNLSSLELGDSALYFCASSATGGPGANVLTFGAGSRLTVL.

This clone has more than one count but fewer than ten. This rearrangement joins TRBV25-1 to TRBJ1-1; 7 nucleotides line up with TRBD1. Germline V gene lookup returns CDR1 MGHDK and CDR2 SYGVNS. The CDR3 is 14 residues long. After removal of 4 bases from V and 0 bases from J, the junction contained 2 bases not matched to a gene. CDR3 bases: TGTGCCAGCAGTGGGGACAGAATGAACACTGAAGCTTTCTTT. As protein: CASSGDRMNTEAFF.

The chain joins TRBV29-1 to TRBJ2-2; 10 bases agree with TRBD1. The V gene end was trimmed by 4 bases and the J gene end by 4 bases; junction bases not matched to a gene: 6. Germline CDR1 and CDR2: SQVTM and ANQGSEA. The CDR3 spans 15 residues. CDR3 loop: CSVASGDRGTGELFF. CDR3 in DNA: TGCAGCGTTGCATCGGGGGACAGGGGCACCGGGGAGCTGTTTTTT.

The chain combines TRBV25-1 with TRBJ2-3; 9 nucleotides match TRBD2. Germline trimming cut 1 base from V and 0 bases from J; bases unmatched to any gene: 5. Germline-derived CDR1 and CDR2 are MGHDK and SYGVNS. The CDR3 is 17 amino acids. CDR3: CASSESLAGTSTDTQYF. Here the CDR3 DNA reads TGTGCCAGCAGTGAATCCCTAGCGGGGACTAGCACAGATACGCAGTATTTT. The complete variable domain, with remaining parts taken from reference TRBV25-1 and TRBJ2-3, reads EADIYQTPRYLVIGTGKKITLECSQTMGHDKMYWYQQDPGMELHLIHYSYGVNSTEKGDLSSESTVSRIRTEHFPLTLESARPSHTSQYLCASSESLAGTSTDTQYFGPGTRLTVL.

The chain recombines TRBV18 with TRBJ2-7; 8 nucleotides agree with TRBD1. The CDR3 covers 15 residues. The trim removed 2 bases at V and 9 bases at J, leaving 12 bases unmatched. From germline, CDR1 is KGHSH and CDR2 LQKENI. CDR3 nucleotide sequence: TGTGCCAGCTCACCATTAGACACAGGGGGGATACGGCAGTACTTC. Its translation is CASSPLDTGGIRQYF.

CDR3 sequence: CASSLAGGGYTF. The CDR3 DNA follows: TGTGCCAGCAGCTTGGCCGGTGGTGGCTACACCTTC. The chain has TRBV5-6 and TRBJ1-2; no definite D call. The CDR3 length is 12 residues. The V end lost 0 bases, the J end lost 7 bases, and 7 bases lay between the germline ends. Germline CDR1 and CDR2: SGHDT and YYEEEE.

In its sample, this clone was seen once. V usage is TRBV21-1 and J usage is TRBJ2-7; TRBD2 is taken as the D call from the table, unchecked against the DNA. TRBV21-1 is a pseudogene segment. The CDR3 loop spans 10 amino acids. The CDR3 reads CASPGGEQYF. The CDR3 DNA is TGTGCCAGCCCGGGTGGCGAGCAGTACTTC.

This chain links TRBV19 with TRBJ2-2; 8 positions agree with TRBD1. The V segment lost 6 bases and the J segment 0 bases; nucleotides outside the gene matches: 3. The CDR3 totals 15 residues. Germline CDR1 and CDR2: LNHDA and SQIVND (reference sequence). The CDR3 nucleotides read TGTGCCAGTAGGGTGGACAGGGCGAACACCGGGGAGCTGTTTTTT. Protein product: CASRVDRANTGELFF.

This clone appeared once. V is TRBV25-1 and J is TRBJ1-3; D is undetermined. Germline-derived CDR1 and CDR2 are MGHDK and SYGVNS. V lost 0 bases, J lost 1 base, and 4 bases lay in between. The CDR3 extends over 14 amino acids. In nucleotides, the CDR3 is TGTGCCAGCAGTGAATATCAATCTGGAAACACCATATATTTT. Residues: CASSEYQSGNTIYF.

CDR3 coding DNA: TGTGCCAGTAGTATCGGACAAAGTAATTCACCCCTCCACTTT. It codes for CASSIGQSNSPLHF. The chain couples TRBV19 to TRBJ1-6; TRBD1 might be the D (5 bases). The CDR3 loop spans 14 amino acids. Germline assignment: CDR1 LNHDA and CDR2 SQIVND (reference sequence). V was shortened by 3 bases and J by 6 bases, with 9 bases between the two germline ends.

Notes on this clone: One end of the junction fails to match germline, which may point to a read error. The chain uses TRBV24-1 and TRBJ1-2; perhaps TRBD1 as D (6 bases). Germline V gene sequence: CDR1 KGHDR, CDR2 SFDVKD. The CDR3 has 14 amino acids. DNA of the CDR3: TGTGCCACCAGAGATTTACAGGGCTCGGCAGGCTACACCTTC. It codes for CATRDLQGSAGYTF.

The genes are TRBV5-1 and TRBJ2-5; D may be TRBD1 (6 bases). Germline assignment: CDR1 SGHRS and CDR2 YFSETQ. The CDR3 totals 14 residues. V lost 8 bases, J lost 0 bases, and 14 bases lay in between. The chain's CDR3 is CASRQAPHQETQYF. The CDR3 nucleotides are TGCGCCAGTCGACAGGCCCCTCACCAAGAGACCCAGTACTTC.

The genes are TRBV11-1 and TRBJ1-2; 9 bases align to TRBD1. The germline V gene has CDR1 SGHAT and CDR2 FQDESV (reference sequence). CDR3 length equals 14 residues. V was pared by 6 bases and J by 7 bases, with 9 bases of the junction left unmatched. The CDR3 nucleotides are TGTGCCAGCAGTCCGGGGACAGGGAATAGTGGCTACACCTTC. Its protein is CASSPGTGNSGYTF.

The chain carries TRBV11-2 and TRBJ2-4; 7 bases fit TRBD2. The CDR3 has 18 amino acids. Germline V CDR1 and CDR2: SGHAT, FQNNGV. J lost 0 bases, V lost 5 bases, and 13 bases had no gene match. This CDR3 reads CASSARPGRTLAKNIQYF. The DNA of the CDR3 is TGTGCCAGCAGCGCGCGCCCCGGGAGGACTTTAGCCAAAAACATTCAGTACTTC.

The chain employs TRBV2 and TRBJ1-4; TRBD1 agrees at 8 bases. J gave up 8 bases and V 8 bases, and 10 bases lay outside the gene matches. The germline V gene has CDR1 SNHLY and CDR2 FYNNEI. This CDR3 contains 14 residues. CDR3 region: CASGQTGGGEKLFF. The CDR3 coding sequence is TGTGCCAGCGGCCAAACAGGGGGAGGCGAAAAACTGTTTTTT.

This rearrangement joins TRBV5-1 to TRBJ2-2; the D gene is possibly TRBD1 (5 bases). Germline CDR1 reads SGHRS; CDR2 reads YFSETQ. CDR3 length equals 14 residues. The germline V and J ends were trimmed by 7 bases and 4 bases, with 14 bases remaining between them. This CDR3 reads CASGWTTGTGELFF. Written as DNA, the CDR3 is TGCGCCAGCGGCTGGACAACAGGCACCGGGGAGCTGTTTTTT.

The V gene is TRBV6-5, the J gene TRBJ2-7; TRBD1 matches 8 bases. V shed 7 bases, J shed 6 bases, and the junction held 5 bases outside the gene matches. Germline loops: CDR1 MNHEY, CDR2 SVGAGI. The CDR3 spans 12 residues. The CDR3, as DNA: TGTGCCAGCACTCAGGGGGCGGGCGAGCAGTACTTC. Its translation is CASTQGAGEQYF.

A few counts support this clone. The chain joins TRBV14 to TRBJ1-6; D unclear. Between the trimmed V and J ends, which lost 0 bases and 7 bases, there was a span of 7 bases. The CDR3 is made up of 14 amino acids. Germline V gives CDR1 SGHDN, CDR2 FVKESK. The DNA of the CDR3 is TGTGCCAGCAGCCAAGAGGCCCAGAATTCACCCCTCCACTTT. This codes for CASSQEAQNSPLHF.